These T cell receptor beta chains were read from a single sample in a study of blood T cell repertoires in COVID-19. Produced via immunoSEQ multiplex PCR; TCRdb's table is partial and in-frame only. The sample yields about 160,000 clones, roughly 84% seen once. The specimen sequenced was peripheral blood. The receptor set was obtained from a woman aged 80 or over with active or convalescent COVID-19. CDR3s leave out the opening cysteine and the closing phenylalanine or tryptophan. Only part of the rows carry a size: once, few, many, or a class if the clone is expanded.

TRBJ2-7	once	TRBV2	ASSSFLEQY
TRBJ1-2	NA	TRBV6-5	ATGVGGKGYGYT
TRBJ2-1	NA	TRBV29-1	SARSGDRDNEQF
TRBJ2-1	NA	TRBV7-2	ASSLLAGGFNEQF
TRBJ2-6	NA	TRBV5-1	ASMRGDGANVLT
TRBJ2-7	NA	TRBV12-5	ASGLSLGAYEQY
TRBJ2-5	NA	TRBV7-6	ASSLEQEQETQY
TRBJ2-7	NA	TRBV5-1	ASSQGGTGGYEQY
TRBJ1-1	NA	TRBV3-1/TRBV3-2	ASSQAGPMNTEAF
TRBJ1-2	once	TRBV5-5	ASSPPTGNYGYT
TRBJ2-7	NA	TRBV7-8	ASSSTGTGGHEQY
TRBJ1-5	few	TRBV19	ASSINRDSNQPQH
TRBJ1-1	NA	TRBV6-5	ASNLHTGDTEAF
TRBJ2-7	once	TRBV6-2/TRBV6-3	ASSYFGEFEEQY
TRBJ2-1	NA	TRBV12-5	ASGHGDSGYNEQF